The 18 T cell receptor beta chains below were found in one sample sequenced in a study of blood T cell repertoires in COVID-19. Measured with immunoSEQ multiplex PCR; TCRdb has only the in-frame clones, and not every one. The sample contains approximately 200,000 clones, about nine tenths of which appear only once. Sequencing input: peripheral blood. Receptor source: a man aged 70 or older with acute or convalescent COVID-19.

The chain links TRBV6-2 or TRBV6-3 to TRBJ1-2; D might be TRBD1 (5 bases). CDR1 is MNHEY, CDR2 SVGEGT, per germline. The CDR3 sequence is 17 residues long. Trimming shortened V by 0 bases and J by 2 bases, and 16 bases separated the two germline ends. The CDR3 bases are TGTGCCAGCAGTTACTCCGTGGGGGACTCCTGGAACTATGGCTACACCTTC. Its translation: CASSYSVGDSWNYGYTF.

The CDR3 here is CSVDGEAGGAADTQYF. The DNA for the CDR3 is TGCAGCGTTGATGGGGAGGCAGGGGGCGCAGCAGATACGCAGTATTTT. The chain employs TRBV29-1 and TRBJ2-3; 8 nucleotides agree with TRBD1. Trimming at V came to 3 bases and at J to 4 bases, leaving 12 bases not matched to a gene. Germline CDR1 reads SQVTM; CDR2 reads ANQGSEA. The CDR3 has 16 amino acids.

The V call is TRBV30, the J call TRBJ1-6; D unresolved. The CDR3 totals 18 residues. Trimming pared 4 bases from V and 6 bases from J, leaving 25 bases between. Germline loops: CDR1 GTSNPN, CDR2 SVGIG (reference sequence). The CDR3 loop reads CAWKQPGATTIFNSPLHF. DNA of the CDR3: TGTGCCTGGAAACAACCGGGAGCTACTACGATATTTAATTCACCCCTCCACTTT.

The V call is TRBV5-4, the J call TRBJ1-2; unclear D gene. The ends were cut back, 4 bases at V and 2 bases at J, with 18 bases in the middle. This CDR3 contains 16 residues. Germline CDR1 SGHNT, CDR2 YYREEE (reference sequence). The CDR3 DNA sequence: TGTGCCAGCAGCGGCCAACGGGAGGGTAAAAACTATGGCTACACCTTC. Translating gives CASSGQREGKNYGYTF.

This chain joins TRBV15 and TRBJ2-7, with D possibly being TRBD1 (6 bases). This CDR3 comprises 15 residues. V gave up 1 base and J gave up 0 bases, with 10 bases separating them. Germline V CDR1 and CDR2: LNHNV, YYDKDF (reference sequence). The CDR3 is CATSRGTGSSYEQYF. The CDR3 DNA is TGTGCCACCAGCAGAGGAACAGGGAGCTCCTACGAGCAGTACTTC.

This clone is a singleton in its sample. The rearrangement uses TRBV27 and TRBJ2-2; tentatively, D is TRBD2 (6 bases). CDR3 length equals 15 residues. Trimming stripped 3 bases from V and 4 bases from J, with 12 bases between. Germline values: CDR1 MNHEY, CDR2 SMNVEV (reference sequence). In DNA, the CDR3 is TGTGCCAGCAGTTTCGGGGGAGTATCCACCGGGGAGCTGTTTTTT. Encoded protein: CASSFGGVSTGELFF.

The chain's CDR3 is CASRKGQANVLTF. For the CDR3, the DNA is TGTGCCAGCAGGAAGGGACAGGCCAACGTCCTGACTTTC. The chain combines TRBV2 with TRBJ2-6; D perhaps matches TRBD1 (6 bases). The CDR3 is 13 amino acids. The germline V gene has CDR1 SNHLY and CDR2 FYNNEI. The V end was cut by 6 bases, the J end by 6 bases, with 9 bases between.

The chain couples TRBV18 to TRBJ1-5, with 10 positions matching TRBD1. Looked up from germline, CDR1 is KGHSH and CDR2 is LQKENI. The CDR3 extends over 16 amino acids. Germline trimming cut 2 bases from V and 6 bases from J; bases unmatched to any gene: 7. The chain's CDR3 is CASSPAGTGVSQPQHF. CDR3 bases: TGTGCCAGCTCACCAGCCGGGACAGGGGTCTCTCAGCCCCAGCATTTT.

CDR3 sequence: CASSAQGVNTEAFF. The CDR3 nucleotides read TGCGCCAGCAGCGCTCAGGGTGTGAACACTGAAGCTTTCTTT. J is TRBJ1-1 and V is TRBV5-1; D may be TRBD1 (5 bases). The V end was cut by 4 bases, the J end by 0 bases, with 10 bases between. The germline V gene has CDR1 SGHRS and CDR2 YFSETQ. The CDR3 covers 14 residues.

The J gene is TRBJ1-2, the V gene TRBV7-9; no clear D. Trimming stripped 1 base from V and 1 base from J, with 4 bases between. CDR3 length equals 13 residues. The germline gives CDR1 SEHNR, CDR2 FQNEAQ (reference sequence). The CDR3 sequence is CASSLDNNYGYTF. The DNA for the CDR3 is TGTGCCAGCAGCTTAGACAATAACTATGGCTACACCTTC.

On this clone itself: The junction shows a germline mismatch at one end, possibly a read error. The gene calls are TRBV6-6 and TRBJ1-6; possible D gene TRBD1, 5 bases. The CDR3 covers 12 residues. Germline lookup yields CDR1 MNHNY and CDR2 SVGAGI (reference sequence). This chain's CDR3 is CASSYSGQGFDF. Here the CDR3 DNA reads TGTGCCAGCAGTTACTCGGGCCAGGGCTTTGACTTT.

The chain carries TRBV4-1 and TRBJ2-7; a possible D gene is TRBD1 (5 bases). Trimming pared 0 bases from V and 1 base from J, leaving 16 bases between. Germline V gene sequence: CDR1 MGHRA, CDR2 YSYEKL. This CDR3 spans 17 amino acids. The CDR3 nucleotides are TGCGCCAGCAGCCAAGATCCCCCCCAGGGAATTTCCTACGAGCAGTACTTC. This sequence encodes CASSQDPPQGISYEQYF.

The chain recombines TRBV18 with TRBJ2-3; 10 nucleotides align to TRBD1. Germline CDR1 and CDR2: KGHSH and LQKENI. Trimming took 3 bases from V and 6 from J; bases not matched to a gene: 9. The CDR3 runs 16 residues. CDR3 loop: CASSPPGQGNTDTQYF. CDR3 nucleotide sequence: TGTGCCAGCTCACCTCCGGGACAGGGGAATACGGATACGCAGTATTTT.

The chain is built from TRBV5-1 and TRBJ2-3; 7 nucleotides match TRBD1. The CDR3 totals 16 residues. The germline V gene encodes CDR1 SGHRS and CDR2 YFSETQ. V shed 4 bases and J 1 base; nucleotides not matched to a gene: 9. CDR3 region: CASSRTTGKGTDTQYF. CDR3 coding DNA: TGCGCCAGCAGCCGGACGACAGGGAAGGGCACAGATACGCAGTATTTT.

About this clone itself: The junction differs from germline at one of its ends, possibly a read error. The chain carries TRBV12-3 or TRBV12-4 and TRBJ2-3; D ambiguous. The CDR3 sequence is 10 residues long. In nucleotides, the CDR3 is TGTGCCAGCAGTCTAAGGTCTGCGGTGTTT. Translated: CASSLRSAVF.

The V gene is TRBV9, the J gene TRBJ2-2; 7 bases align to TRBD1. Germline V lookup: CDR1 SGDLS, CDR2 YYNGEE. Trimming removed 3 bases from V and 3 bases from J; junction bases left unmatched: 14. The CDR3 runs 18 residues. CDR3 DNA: TGTGCCAGCAGCGCCCCCTTGGGACAGAGTCTTTACACCGGGGAGCTGTTTTTT. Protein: CASSAPLGQSLYTGELFF.

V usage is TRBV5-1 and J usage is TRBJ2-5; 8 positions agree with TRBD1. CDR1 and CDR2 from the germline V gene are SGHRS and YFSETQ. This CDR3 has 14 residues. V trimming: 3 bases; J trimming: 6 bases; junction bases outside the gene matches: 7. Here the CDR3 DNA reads TGCGCCAGCAGCTCCCCAGGGGGCGAGCAGACCCAGTACTTC. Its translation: CASSSPGGEQTQYF.

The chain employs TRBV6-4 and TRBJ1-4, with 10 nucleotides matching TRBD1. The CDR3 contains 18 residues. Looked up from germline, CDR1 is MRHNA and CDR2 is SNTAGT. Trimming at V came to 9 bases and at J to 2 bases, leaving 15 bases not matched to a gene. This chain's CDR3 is CARRTGGSIMQTNEKLFF. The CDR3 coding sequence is TGTGCCAGAAGGACAGGGGGGTCTATTATGCAGACTAATGAAAAACTGTTTTTT.